The 7 T cell receptor beta chains given below trace back to one sample, sequenced in a study of blood T cells in healthy people across ages (dated by TCRdb to between 2014 and 2017). The method was 5' RACE. The data were produced on an Illumina HiSeq 2500. A second PCR of roughly 7 to 11 cycles was performed with a sample-barcoded 5' primer and a J-beta primer mix. The raw public data were reprocessed by TCRdb itself: fastp quality trimming at Q25, MiXCR clonotype calling, in-frame beta chains only. Rows matching on CDR3 protein sequence are summarized as one entry with the most common DNA and genes. For this sample the table gives hundreds of thousands of distinct CDR3 sequences, of which about 30% were detected only once. The top ten hold more than 15% of the sample. The sequenced sample was blood. The receptors stem from a woman over 75 in good health.

The rearrangement links TRBV20-1 to TRBJ2-5; D call uncertain. Per germline, CDR1 DFQATT and CDR2 SNEGSKA (reference sequence). V shed 6 bases and J shed 1 base, with 15 bases lying between them. This CDR3 contains 14 residues. The CDR3: CSARSSLGQETQYF. The CDR3 bases are TGCAGTGCAAGATCCAGTTTGGGCCAAGAGACCCAGTACTTC.

The chain couples TRBV28 to TRBJ2-7, with D unclear. The germline V gene has CDR1 MDHEN and CDR2 SYDVKM. This CDR3 region has 14 residues. The V end was cut by 6 bases, the J end by 0 bases, with 12 bases between. The CDR3 region has the DNA TGTGCCAGCAGATCAACAGATCTCTCCTACGAGCAGTACTTC. This sequence encodes CASRSTDLSYEQYF. The complete variable domain, with remaining parts taken from reference TRBV28 and TRBJ2-7, reads DVKVTQSSRYLVKRTGEKVFLECVQDMDHENMFWYRQDPGLGLRLIYFSYDVKMKEKGDIPEGYSVSREKKERFSLILESASTNQTSMYLCASRSTDLSYEQYFGPGTRLTVT.

Comment on this clonotype: A much bigger clone sits one base away, suggesting this may be a read error. This chain connects TRBV6-5 to TRBJ2-5; 8 bases are shared with TRBD2. The J segment lost 7 bases and the V segment lost 6 bases, leaving 10 bases of the junction unmatched. This CDR3 comprises 14 residues. The germline gives CDR1 MNHEY, CDR2 SVGAGI. This CDR3 reads CASSRGGSGGTQYF. The CDR3 DNA sequence: TGTGCCAGCAGCCGGGGGGGCAGCGGGGGGACCCAGTACTTC.

V gene TRBV7-2 combines with J gene TRBJ1-3; D possibly corresponds to TRBD1 (6 bases). Trimming left V 5 bases short and J 0 bases short, with 14 bases between. Looked up from germline, CDR1 is SGHTA and CDR2 is FQGNSA. This CDR3 region has 16 residues. This chain's CDR3 is CASSLRQALSGNTIYF. The DNA of the CDR3 is TGTGCCAGCAGCCTGAGACAGGCTCTCTCTGGAAACACCATATATTTT.

CDR3 DNA sequence: TGTGCCAGCAGCCTAGGGGATGGACTAGCGGGGGACAATGAGCAGTACTTC. Encoded protein: CASSLGDGLAGDNEQYF. The V gene is TRBV7-6, the J gene TRBJ2-1; 13 bases align to TRBD2. The J call is doubtful: the DNA matches TRBJ2-7 better. Germline CDR1 reads SGHVS; CDR2 reads FNYEAQ. The CDR3 loop spans 17 amino acids.

Remarks on this clonotype: The junction shows a germline mismatch at one end, possibly a read error. CDR3 DNA sequence: TGTGCCAGCAGTTACTCGACAGGGAACTATGACTACACCTTC. Translating gives CASSYSTGNYDYTF. V and J are TRBV6-5 and TRBJ1-2; 7 nucleotides line up with TRBD1. Germline CDR1 is MNHEY and CDR2 is SVGAGI. This CDR3 contains 14 residues.

This clonotype was seen a handful of times. The chain joins TRBV3-1 to TRBJ1-2, with D unresolved. Trimming pared 1 base from V and 8 bases from J, leaving 17 bases between. The germline V gene encodes CDR1 LGHDT and CDR2 YNNKEL (reference sequence). CDR3 size: 15 residues. The CDR3 loop reads CASSQVGWQVGGYTF. The CDR3 region has the DNA TGTGCCAGCAGCCAAGTGGGATGGCAGGTTGGGGGCTACACCTTC.